This is a list of T cell receptor beta chains from one sample in a study of cytomegalovirus exposure and HLA in healthy donors. TCRdb's copy holds only in-frame clones and misses some; the assay was immunoSEQ multiplex PCR. The profile shows approximately 290,000 clones, over 70% of them singletons. Source material: PBMCs. These receptors all come from a girl aged 2-10 years in good health and CMV-seronegative. Each CDR3 is given with its conserved first and last residue. Fields, in order: D gene, clone size, V gene, CDR3 length, J gene, CDR3 protein, CDR3 DNA. The D gene is left open where the match is weak. Only part of the rows carry a size: once, few, many, or a class if the clone is expanded.

d_gene: TRBD1; abundance: -; v_gene: TRBV6-5; len: 14; j_gene: TRBJ1-2; CDR3aa: CASSYSQGGYGYTF; CDR3nt: TGTGCCAGCAGTTACTCTCAGGGGGGCTATGGCTACACCTTC
d_gene: TRBD1; abundance: -; v_gene: TRBV27; len: 15; j_gene: TRBJ2-1; CDR3aa: CASSLGQGPYNEQFF; CDR3nt: TGTGCCAGCAGTCTGGGACAGGGGCCCTACAATGAGCAGTTCTTC
d_gene: -; abundance: few; v_gene: TRBV4-1; len: 17; j_gene: TRBJ2-1; CDR3aa: CASSQAASRISYNEQFF; CDR3nt: TGCGCCAGCAGCCAAGCGGCTAGCCGCATATCCTACAATGAGCAGTTCTTC
d_gene: -; abundance: -; v_gene: TRBV9; len: 16; j_gene: TRBJ1-6; CDR3aa: CASSVEGLSYNSPLHF; CDR3nt: TGTGCCAGCAGCGTAGAGGGACTGTCCTATAATTCACCCCTCCACTTT
d_gene: -; abundance: few; v_gene: TRBV7-2; len: 15; j_gene: TRBJ2-3; CDR3aa: CASSLMRAYTDTQYF; CDR3nt: TGTGCCAGCAGCTTAATGAGGGCGTATACAGATACGCAGTATTTT
d_gene: TRBD2; abundance: -; v_gene: TRBV5-1; len: 17; j_gene: TRBJ2-1; CDR3aa: CASSFLIAGWAWSEQFF; CDR3nt: TGCGCCAGCAGCTTTTTAATAGCGGGATGGGCCTGGAGTGAGCAGTTCTTC
d_gene: TRBD2; abundance: -; v_gene: TRBV5-1; len: 16; j_gene: TRBJ2-2; CDR3aa: CASQGLAGLNTGELFF; CDR3nt: TGCGCCAGCCAGGGACTAGCGGGACTGAACACCGGGGAGCTGTTTTTT
d_gene: -; abundance: -; v_gene: TRBV11-2; len: 13; j_gene: TRBJ2-5; CDR3aa: CASSLAYQETQYF; CDR3nt: TGTGCCAGCAGCTTAGCGTACCAAGAGACCCAGTACTTC
d_gene: TRBD1; abundance: -; v_gene: TRBV7-9; len: 18; j_gene: TRBJ2-6; CDR3aa: CASSRRGQGESGANVLTF; CDR3nt: TGTGCCAGCAGCCGAAGAGGACAGGGAGAGTCTGGGGCCAACGTCCTGACTTTC
d_gene: -; abundance: few; v_gene: TRBV30; len: 13; j_gene: TRBJ2-5; CDR3aa: CAWDRGRQETQYF; CDR3nt: TGTGCCTGGGACCGCGGCAGACAAGAGACCCAGTACTTC
d_gene: -; abundance: -; v_gene: TRBV5-6; len: 13; j_gene: TRBJ2-7; CDR3aa: CASSPGVTYEQYF; CDR3nt: TGTGCCAGCAGCCCAGGGGTGACCTACGAGCAGTACTTC
d_gene: -; abundance: -; v_gene: TRBV15; len: 15; j_gene: TRBJ1-2; CDR3aa: CATSGSRQVLWGYTF; CDR3nt: TGTGCCACCAGCGGTTCGCGACAGGTCTTATGGGGCTACACCTTC
d_gene: TRBD1; abundance: -; v_gene: TRBV27; len: 15; j_gene: TRBJ1-1; CDR3aa: CASSLVGQGLTEAFF; CDR3nt: TGTGCCAGCAGTTTGGTAGGACAGGGTCTCACTGAAGCTTTCTTT
d_gene: TRBD1; abundance: -; v_gene: TRBV15; len: 16; j_gene: TRBJ1-5; CDR3aa: CATSSYRGGGNQPQHF; CDR3nt: TGTGCCACCAGCAGTTACAGGGGTGGGGGCAATCAGCCCCAGCATTTT
d_gene: -; abundance: -; v_gene: TRBV21-1; len: 13; j_gene: TRBJ2-7; CDR3aa: CASSKTGFGEQYF; CDR3nt: TGTGCCAGCAGCAAAACGGGGTTCGGCGAGCAGTACTTC
d_gene: -; abundance: -; v_gene: TRBV11-2; len: 14; j_gene: TRBJ2-7; CDR3aa: CASSLQVTTYEQYF; CDR3nt: TGTGCCAGCAGCTTACAGGTCACCACCTACGAGCAGTACTTC
d_gene: TRBD1; abundance: -; v_gene: TRBV28; len: 14; j_gene: TRBJ2-7; CDR3aa: CASRAGTGIYEQYF; CDR3nt: TGTGCCAGCAGGGCCGGGACAGGGATCTACGAGCAGTACTTC
d_gene: TRBD1; abundance: -; v_gene: TRBV27; len: 19; j_gene: TRBJ2-3; CDR3aa: CASSLWVFPTGRSTDTQYF; CDR3nt: TGTGCCAGCAGTTTGTGGGTCTTTCCGACAGGGCGCAGCACAGATACGCAGTATTTT
d_gene: -; abundance: -; v_gene: TRBV7-3; len: 13; j_gene: TRBJ2-5; CDR3aa: CASSLVRGVTQYF; CDR3nt: TGTGCCAGCAGCTTAGTCCGCGGGGTAACCCAGTACTTC
d_gene: TRBD2; abundance: -; v_gene: TRBV9; len: 15; j_gene: TRBJ2-1; CDR3aa: CASSSSGEAYNEQFF; CDR3nt: TGTGCCAGCAGCTCTAGCGGGGAGGCCTACAATGAGCAGTTCTTC
d_gene: -; abundance: -; v_gene: TRBV27; len: 12; j_gene: TRBJ2-2; CDR3aa: CASVQNTGELFF; CDR3nt: TGTGCCAGCGTCCAAAACACCGGGGAGCTGTTTTTT
d_gene: -; abundance: -; v_gene: TRBV4-1; len: 15; j_gene: TRBJ2-3; CDR3aa: CASSQDRSSTDTQYF; CDR3nt: TGCGCCAGCAGCCAAGATCGGTCTAGCACAGATACGCAGTATTTT
d_gene: TRBD1; abundance: -; v_gene: TRBV10-3; len: 15; j_gene: TRBJ1-2; CDR3aa: CAVNSGGTGSYGYTF; CDR3nt: TGTGCCGTAAACTCGGGGGGGACAGGGAGCTATGGCTACACCTTC